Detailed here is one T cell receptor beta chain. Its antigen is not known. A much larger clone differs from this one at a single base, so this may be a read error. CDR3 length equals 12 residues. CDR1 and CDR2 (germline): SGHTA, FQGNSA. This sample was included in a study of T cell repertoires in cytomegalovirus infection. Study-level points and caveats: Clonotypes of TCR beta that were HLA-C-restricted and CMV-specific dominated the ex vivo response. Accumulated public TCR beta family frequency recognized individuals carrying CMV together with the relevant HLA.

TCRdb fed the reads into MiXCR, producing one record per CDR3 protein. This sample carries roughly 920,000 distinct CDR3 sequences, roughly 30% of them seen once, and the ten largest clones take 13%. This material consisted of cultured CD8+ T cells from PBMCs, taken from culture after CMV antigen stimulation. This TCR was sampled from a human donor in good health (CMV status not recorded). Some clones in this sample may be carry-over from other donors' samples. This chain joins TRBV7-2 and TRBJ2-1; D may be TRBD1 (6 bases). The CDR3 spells CASSGIEAGEYF. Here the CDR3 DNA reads TGTGCCAGCAGCGGTATTGAGGCAGGGGAGTACTTC.